The 29 T cell receptor beta chains reported below all come from one sample, sequenced in a study of blood T cell repertoires in COVID-19. Clones were read by immunoSEQ multiplex PCR, and TCRdb kept only the in-frame ones, dropping some. The sample contains under 150,000 clones, 88% of which appear only once. The sequenced sample was peripheral blood. Receptors originate from a human donor in a cohort sampled during active COVID-19.

This clone was picked up one time. The chain employs TRBV9 and TRBJ1-2; 7 bases fit TRBD1. The germline V gene has CDR1 SGDLS and CDR2 YYNGEE. V was clipped by 0 bases and J by 5 bases; unmatched bases: 4. The CDR3 consists of 14 residues. CDR3 DNA sequence: TGTGCCAGCAGCGTAGACAGGGGCTCATATGGCTACACCTTC. Protein product: CASSVDRGSYGYTF.

This chain connects TRBV6-5 to TRBJ2-2; 8 positions agree with TRBD2. Germline trimming cut 6 bases from V and 0 bases from J; bases unmatched to any gene: 3. The CDR3 totals 15 residues. From germline, CDR1 is MNHEY and CDR2 SVGAGI. The CDR3 is CASRKAGANTGELFF. DNA of the CDR3: TGTGCCAGCAGGAAAGCGGGGGCGAACACCGGGGAGCTGTTTTTT.

This chain uses TRBV30 with TRBJ1-5; D remains ambiguous. The CDR3 totals 15 residues. Per the germline V gene, CDR1 is GTSNPN and CDR2 is SVGIG (reference sequence). With 0 bases removed from V and 2 bases from J, the gap between germline ends came to 11 bases. CDR3 protein: CAWSVLFGRNQPQHF. The CDR3 coding sequence is TGTGCCTGGAGTGTACTTTTCGGTCGCAATCAGCCCCAGCATTTT. The variable domain in full, completed from reference TRBV30 and TRBJ1-5, reads SQTIHQWPATLVQPVGSPLSLECTVEGTSNPNLYWYRQAAGRGLQLLFYSVGIGQISSEVPQNLSASRPQDRQFILSSKKLLLSDSGFYLCAWSVLFGRNQPQHFGDGTRLSIL.

The gene calls are TRBV3-1 (or the pseudogene TRBV3-2) and TRBJ2-1; 8 nucleotides agree with TRBD2. Per germline, CDR1 LGHDT and CDR2 YNNKEL (reference sequence). The CDR3 is made up of 12 amino acids. The trim removed 6 bases at V and 6 bases at J, leaving 1 base unmatched. The CDR3 reads CASRLAANEQFF. The DNA of the CDR3 is TGTGCCAGCAGACTAGCGGCCAATGAGCAGTTCTTC.

The V gene is TRBV7-3, the J gene TRBJ1-1; 7 bases are shared with TRBD1. In germline, CDR1 is SGHTA, CDR2 FQGTGA. V lost 2 bases, J lost 5 bases, and 5 bases stayed unmatched. CDR3 length: 14 residues. CDR3 DNA sequence: TGTGCCAGCAGCTTAGAGGGGGCGTCTACTGAAGCTTTCTTT. This encodes CASSLEGASTEAFF. Complete variable domain (other parts from reference TRBV7-3 and TRBJ1-1): GAGVSQTPSNKVTEKGKYVELRCDPISGHTALYWYRQSLGQGPEFLIYFQGTGAADDSGLPNDRFFAVRPEGSVSTLKIQRTERGDSAVYLCASSLEGASTEAFFGQGTRLTVV.

The gene calls are TRBV5-1 and TRBJ2-3; 8 nucleotides line up with TRBD2. J gave up 2 bases and V 4 bases, and 3 bases lay outside the gene matches. Germline values: CDR1 SGHRS, CDR2 YFSETQ. This CDR3 spans 14 amino acids. The chain's CDR3 is CASSNSGITDTQYF. In DNA form, the CDR3 reads TGCGCCAGCAGCAATAGCGGGATCACAGATACGCAGTATTTT.

J is TRBJ2-7 and V is TRBV12-3 or TRBV12-4; the D is unclear. This CDR3 contains 12 residues. V gave up 3 bases and J gave up 5 bases, with 8 bases separating them. This chain's CDR3 is CASSFAVDEQYF. For the CDR3, the DNA is TGTGCCAGCAGTTTCGCAGTGGACGAGCAGTACTTC.

This rearrangement joins TRBV19 to TRBJ1-6; D is undetermined. The CDR3 contains 15 residues. The germline gives CDR1 LNHDA, CDR2 SQIVND (reference sequence). Deletions cut 2 bases from V and 9 bases from J, with 14 bases between. DNA of the CDR3: TGTGCCAGTAGTATAAATGACCTCGGGAGTTCACCCCTCCACTTT. Its translation: CASSINDLGSSPLHF. The variable domain in full, completed from reference TRBV19 and TRBJ1-6, reads DGGITQSPKYLFRKEGQNVTLSCEQNLNHDAMYWYRQDPGQGLRLIYYSQIVNDFQKGDIAEGYSVSREKKESFPLTVTSAQKNPTAFYLCASSINDLGSSPLHFGNGTRLTVT.

The gene calls are TRBV7-6 and TRBJ1-1, with TRBD1 identical over 9 bases. This CDR3 contains 16 residues. CDR1 is SGHVS, CDR2 FNYEAQ, per germline. The V gene end was trimmed by 5 bases and the J gene end by 0 bases; junction bases not matched to a gene: 7. The CDR3 reads CASSPGTGLVNTEAFF. The CDR3 region has the DNA TGTGCCAGCAGCCCCGGGACAGGGTTGGTGAACACTGAAGCTTTCTTT.

J is TRBJ1-3 and V is TRBV19, with no clear D. The CDR3 has 16 residues. The V and J ends lost 6 bases and 4 bases respectively, with 19 bases between them. Germline CDR1 and CDR2: LNHDA and SQIVND (reference sequence). This CDR3 reads CASRVNAPAGGNTIYF. CDR3 DNA sequence: TGTGCCAGTAGAGTGAATGCCCCGGCGGGAGGAAACACCATATATTTT. The full variable domain, with the rest looked up from reference TRBV19 and TRBJ1-3, is DGGITQSPKYLFRKEGQNVTLSCEQNLNHDAMYWYRQDPGQGLRLIYYSQIVNDFQKGDIAEGYSVSREKKESFPLTVTSAQKNPTAFYLCASRVNAPAGGNTIYFGEGSWLTVV.

The chain uses TRBV27 and TRBJ2-1, with D perhaps TRBD1 (5 bases). The CDR3 covers 17 residues. CDR1 MNHEY and CDR2 SMNVEV come from the germline V gene (reference sequence). The V and J ends lost 4 bases and 6 bases respectively, with 22 bases between them. CDR3 nucleotides: TGTGCCAGCAGTTCTTTAGACAGCCCCCTAGAGACCAATGAGCAGTTCTTC. The encoded protein is CASSSLDSPLETNEQFF.

V is TRBV5-6 and J is TRBJ1-2; perhaps TRBD1 as D (5 bases). Germline V gene sequence: CDR1 SGHDT, CDR2 YYEEEE. Trimming cost V 2 bases and J 8 bases, with 19 bases left between them. The CDR3 spans 15 residues. The CDR3 protein is CASSLSSDGGIGYTF. As DNA, the CDR3 is TGTGCCAGCAGCTTAAGCTCAGACGGGGGAATAGGCTACACCTTC. Drawing the rest from reference TRBV5-6 and TRBJ1-2, the complete variable domain is DAGVTQSPTHLIKTRGQQVTLRCSPKSGHDTVSWYQQALGQGPQFIFQYYEEEERQRGNFPDRFSGHQFPNYSSELNVNALLLGDSALYLCASSLSSDGGIGYTFGSGTRLTVV.

This clone was detected only once. The V and J genes are TRBV6-5 and TRBJ1-2, with 7 bases lining up with TRBD1. The CDR3 runs to 13 residues. Germline-derived CDR1 and CDR2 are MNHEY and SVGAGI. With 4 bases clipped from V and 7 bases from J, the junction kept 6 bases outside the gene matches. CDR3 residues: CASSLGQRAGYTF. The CDR3 bases are TGTGCCAGCAGTTTGGGACAGCGGGCTGGCTACACCTTC.

The genes are TRBV5-1 and TRBJ2-5; D remains unclear. With 0 bases removed from V and 3 bases from J, the gap between germline ends came to 6 bases. The CDR3 totals 13 residues. Germline V lookup: CDR1 SGHRS, CDR2 YFSETQ. The CDR3 protein is CASSLGAKETQYF. Written as DNA, the CDR3 is TGCGCCAGCAGCTTGGGGGCGAAAGAGACCCAGTACTTC.

The V gene is TRBV4-2, the J gene TRBJ1-2; no definite D call. The V gene's germline CDR1 is LGHNA and CDR2 YNFKEQ. V lost 0 bases, J lost 4 bases, and 15 bases lay in between. The CDR3 totals 16 residues. The CDR3 bases are TGTGCCAGCAGCCAAGATTTCCAAACTCCCCTCTATGGCTACACCTTC. Its protein product is CASSQDFQTPLYGYTF.

The chain combines TRBV20-1 with TRBJ1-2; D not resolved. V lost 7 bases and J lost 5, with 11 bases in between. The germline V gene encodes CDR1 DFQATT and CDR2 SNEGSKA (reference sequence). The CDR3 loop spans 11 amino acids. CDR3 in DNA: TGCAGTGGGACTGGCTTATATGGCTACACCTTC. Translated: CSGTGLYGYTF.

A single count supports this clone. V is TRBV7-6 and J is TRBJ2-6; D possibly corresponds to TRBD1 (6 bases). V was trimmed by 3 bases and J by 0 bases, leaving 18 bases between them. Germline assignment: CDR1 SGHVS and CDR2 FNYEAQ. The CDR3 loop spans 19 amino acids. The DNA of the CDR3 is TGTGCCAGCAGCTTTCTCCCCCCACAGGGAAGCTCTGGGGCCAACGTCCTGACTTTC. It codes for CASSFLPPQGSSGANVLTF.

This chain connects TRBV7-9 to TRBJ2-7; 8 nucleotides align to TRBD1. CDR1 SEHNR and CDR2 FQNEAQ come from the germline V gene (reference sequence). The junction had 12 bases not matched to a gene; V was cut back by 8 bases and J by 6 bases. This CDR3 spans 14 amino acids. CDR3 residues: CASGDQGARREQYF. The CDR3, as DNA: TGTGCCAGCGGTGACCAGGGGGCCCGCCGCGAGCAGTACTTC.

This rearrangement joins TRBV13 to TRBJ1-2, with D possibly TRBD1 on 6 matching bases. The CDR3 is 14 amino acids. Germline V gene sequence: CDR1 PRHDT, CDR2 FYEKMQ (reference sequence). The V end lost 5 bases, the J end lost 6 bases, and 16 bases lay between the germline ends. This CDR3 is CASSPTGRVHGYTF. The CDR3, as DNA: TGTGCCAGCAGCCCTACAGGGAGAGTTCATGGCTACACCTTC.

This clone appeared a single time. The chain joins TRBV5-4 to TRBJ2-3, with 7 bases lining up with TRBD2. The CDR3 loop spans 15 amino acids. Looked up from germline, CDR1 is SGHNT and CDR2 is YYREEE (reference sequence). J gave up 3 bases and V 4 bases, and 8 bases lay outside the gene matches. In DNA form, the CDR3 reads TGTGCCAGCAGCCAAGCGGGACGGATGACAGATACGCAGTATTTT. It encodes CASSQAGRMTDTQYF.

This rearrangement joins TRBV5-6 to TRBJ2-2, with 9 bases that match TRBD1. Per the germline V gene, CDR1 is SGHDT and CDR2 is YYEEEE. The CDR3 sequence is 16 residues long. V shed 0 bases and J 3 bases; nucleotides not matched to a gene: 3. The CDR3 region is CASSLVGQGYTGELFF. The CDR3 coding sequence is TGTGCCAGCAGCTTGGTGGGACAGGGTTACACCGGGGAGCTGTTTTTT.

This chain links TRBV29-1 with TRBJ2-2; the D is unclear. There are 14 residues in the CDR3. The ends were cut back, 4 bases at V and 0 bases at J, with 9 bases in the middle. The V gene's germline CDR1 is SQVTM and CDR2 ANQGSEA. CDR3 in DNA: TGCAGCGTTGTGTCAGATACGAACACCGGGGAGCTGTTTTTT. Translating gives CSVVSDTNTGELFF.

The V gene is TRBV19, the J gene TRBJ1-1; TRBD1 agrees at 10 bases. Germline V gives CDR1 LNHDA, CDR2 SQIVND (reference sequence). J gave up 8 bases and V 7 bases, and 7 bases lay outside the gene matches. The CDR3 runs to 13 residues. The CDR3 loop is CASTTGQGREAFF. CDR3 nucleotides: TGTGCCAGTACCACGGGACAGGGGAGGGAAGCTTTCTTT.

The J gene is TRBJ2-3, the V gene TRBV6-2 or TRBV6-3; D is possibly TRBD2 (5 bases). Germline V gene data show CDR1 as MNHEY and CDR2 as SVGEGT. The CDR3 extends over 12 amino acids. The ends were cut back, 6 bases at V and 12 bases at J, with 16 bases in the middle. The CDR3 DNA sequence: TGTGCCAGCAGCAGCGCCGGGATTCGCCAGTATTTT. This translates into CASSSAGIRQYF.

V and J are TRBV11-1 and TRBJ2-1, with 8 nucleotides matching TRBD1. The CDR3 has 15 residues. Germline trimming cut 7 bases from V and 5 bases from J; bases unmatched to any gene: 10. Per germline, CDR1 SGHAT and CDR2 FQDESV (reference sequence). CDR3 residues: CASTDPWTGHNEQFF. CDR3 in DNA: TGTGCCAGCACCGACCCCTGGACAGGGCACAATGAGCAGTTCTTC.

This clone appeared a single time. The chain couples TRBV5-1 to TRBJ2-5, with 12 bases matching TRBD1. Germline assignment: CDR1 SGHRS and CDR2 YFSETQ. Losses at the gene ends were 3 bases for V and 5 bases for J; bases not matched to a gene: 5. The CDR3 is 15 residues long. DNA of the CDR3: TGCGCCAGCAGCTCGGGACAGGGGGCGGGGGAGACCCAGTACTTC. Protein: CASSSGQGAGETQYF.

Here the CDR3 reads CASSYPRAADTQYF. In nucleotides, the CDR3 is TGTGCCAGCAGTTATCCCAGGGCGGCAGATACGCAGTATTTT. The gene calls are TRBV6-2 or TRBV6-3 and TRBJ2-3; the D gene is possibly TRBD1 (5 bases). The CDR3 has 14 residues. The V end was cut by 3 bases, the J end by 4 bases, with 11 bases between. Germline loops: CDR1 MNHEY, CDR2 SVGEGT.

V gene TRBV12-3 or TRBV12-4 combines with J gene TRBJ1-1; tentatively, D is TRBD1 (5 bases). The CDR3 length is 12 residues. The germline V and J ends were trimmed by 3 bases and 6 bases, with 8 bases remaining between them. The CDR3 DNA sequence: TGTGCCAGCAGTTTTAGACAGTCTGAAGCTTTCTTT. Amino acids: CASSFRQSEAFF.

J is TRBJ2-4 and V is TRBV5-5; D is unclear. CDR3 length: 18 amino acids. The V and J ends lost 0 bases and 1 base respectively, with 17 bases between them. Germline V gene data show CDR1 as SGHKS and CDR2 as YYEKEE (reference sequence). The CDR3 spells CASSLGRLHFGAKNIQYF. CDR3 bases: TGTGCCAGCAGCTTGGGGCGCCTTCACTTCGGGGCCAAAAACATTCAGTACTTC. Full variable domain (outside the CDR3, taken from reference TRBV5-5 and TRBJ2-4): DAGVTQSPTHLIKTRGQQVTLRCSPISGHKSVSWYQQVLGQGPQFIFQYYEKEERGRGNFPDRFSARQFPNYSSELNVNALLLGDSALYLCASSLGRLHFGAKNIQYFGAGTRLSVL.